The clone carrying this TCR beta chain occurred a few times. The antigen is unknown. This sample stems from a study of shared clonotypes between healthy human individuals. Study-level findings and limits: Among donors, clonotype sharing was expected to be affected by sequencing depth.

Per the authors' pipeline: ImmunoSEQ supplied junction-only sequences lacking quality scores, so filtering was different. Libraries were prepared by immunoSEQ multiplex PCR; TCRdb keeps only in-frame clonotypes and omits some of them. V, J and clone size are those of that table, while D and trimming were read from the DNA. This table has roughly 490,000 clones, around 80% appearing once. The CDR3 spans 14 residues. The germline V gene has CDR1 SNHLY and CDR2 FYNNEI. The V end was cut by 6 bases, the J end by 7 bases, with 15 bases between. The sample comprised PBMCs. This clonotype was sampled from a woman in her thirties or forties in good health. Some clones in this sample may be carry-over from other donors' samples. The chain uses TRBV2 and TRBJ1-4, with D unresolved. The CDR3 here is CASRLLGNREKLFF. In DNA, the CDR3 is TGTGCCAGCAGGCTTTTAGGTAATCGTGAAAAACTGTTTTTT.